This entry is about one T cell receptor (beta chain). The sample originates from a study of blood T cell repertoires in COVID-19. Study-level background: PBMCs, B-cell-depleted T cells, or T cells provided the cDNA or gDNA that made up the material.

Germline V lookup: CDR1 MNHEY, CDR2 SVGAGI. This CDR3 spans 14 amino acids. Trimming at V came to 7 bases and at J to 4 bases, leaving 4 bases not matched to a gene. Original data processing: Amplification from reference gene primers served as the basis for estimated nucleated cell counts. Method: immunoSEQ multiplex PCR; TCRdb's copy keeps in-frame clones and lacks some. V, J and clone size are those of that table, while D and trimming were read from the DNA. This table holds some 380,000 clones, 90% found once. The material sequenced was peripheral blood. The source of this sequence is a man aged 18 to 30 with active or convalescent COVID-19. The J gene is TRBJ2-1, the V gene TRBV6-5; 10 bases agree with TRBD2. The CDR3 spells CASTLAGVYNEQFF. In nucleotides, the CDR3 is TGTGCCAGCACCCTAGCGGGAGTTTACAATGAGCAGTTCTTC.